The rows below give T cell receptor beta chains drawn from one sample of a study of graft-versus-host responses after intestinal transplantation. Assay used: immunoSEQ multiplex PCR; TCRdb lists only in-frame clones, some missing. The sample yields over 75,000 clones, around nine tenths seen once. These receptors' targets are unknown. This specimen consisted of unstimulated CD4+ T cells sorted from spleen or lymph node cells, obtained before intestinal transplant. The receptors shown here come from a human donor who received an intestinal transplant. Both conserved end residues are part of each CDR3. Each record gives: clone size, D gene, J gene, V gene, CDR3 DNA, CDR3 protein. D genes are given only for firm matches. Not all rows give a size; the values are once, few, many and, for expanded clones, a class.

size: .
D: .
J: TRBJ1-1
V: TRBV29-1
DNA: TGCAGCGTTGAAAGGGGGTTGAACACTGAAGCTTTCTTT
CDR3: CSVERGLNTEAFF

size: .
D: .
J: TRBJ2-7
V: TRBV29-1
DNA: TGCAGCGTTCTTCTGAGGGGGGACTATACCTACGAGCAGTACTTC
CDR3: CSVLLRGDYTYEQYF

size: .
D: TRBD2
J: TRBJ2-3
V: TRBV7-9
DNA: TGTGCCAGCACGGCTGGGGCGGGAGGGCGGTCAGATACGCAGTATTTT
CDR3: CASTAGAGGRSDTQYF

size: once
D: .
J: TRBJ2-4
V: TRBV20-1
DNA: TGCAGTGCCGTAGCCAAAAACATTCAGTACTTC
CDR3: CSAVAKNIQYF

size: .
D: TRBD2
J: TRBJ2-7
V: TRBV7-2
DNA: TGTGCCAGCAGCCCCACTGGGACTAGCGGGAGCAACGAGCAGTACTTC
CDR3: CASSPTGTSGSNEQYF

size: .
D: .
J: TRBJ2-2
V: TRBV7-2
DNA: TGTGCCAGCAGCGGCTACAGGCCCGGGGAGCTGTTTTTT
CDR3: CASSGYRPGELFF

size: .
D: .
J: TRBJ2-3
V: TRBV18
DNA: TGTGCCAGCTCACCCACGCTGGGCAACACAGATACGCAGTATTTT
CDR3: CASSPTLGNTDTQYF

size: .
D: .
J: TRBJ1-2
V: TRBV5-1
DNA: TGCGCCAGCAGCTTGGAAGTGGCTAGCTATGGCTACACCTTC
CDR3: CASSLEVASYGYTF

size: .
D: .
J: TRBJ2-2
V: TRBV11-2
DNA: TGTGCCAGCAGGCCTATTACAGGGACCGGGGAGCTGTTTTTT
CDR3: CASRPITGTGELFF

size: .
D: .
J: TRBJ2-7
V: TRBV7-3
DNA: TGTGCCAGCAGCTTCGCGCGGGGCCCAGCTCCCTACGAGCAGTACTTC
CDR3: CASSFARGPAPYEQYF

size: .
D: .
J: TRBJ1-1
V: TRBV11-2
DNA: TGTGCCAGCAGCTTAGATCTGAGGGTTGGGACTGAAGCTTTCTTT
CDR3: CASSLDLRVGTEAFF

size: .
D: .
J: TRBJ1-1
V: TRBV29-1
DNA: TGCAGCGTCGAGGCGGTTGAAGCTTTCTTT
CDR3: CSVEAVEAFF

size: few
D: TRBD2
J: TRBJ2-7
V: TRBV28
DNA: TGTGCCAGCAGCTCGGCAGGGAGGGACGAGCAGTACTTC
CDR3: CASSSAGRDEQYF

size: .
D: .
J: TRBJ2-3
V: TRBV5-5
DNA: TGTGCCAGCAGCTTGCGGGTGAGCACAGATACGCAGTATTTT
CDR3: CASSLRVSTDTQYF

size: .
D: .
J: TRBJ1-6
V: TRBV7-8
DNA: TGTGCCAGCAGCTTAAGGCAGGAAAATTCACCCCTCCACTTT
CDR3: CASSLRQENSPLHF

size: few
D: .
J: TRBJ1-2
V: TRBV28
DNA: TGTGCCAGCAGTTTACAGAAGGGCTACACCTTC
CDR3: CASSLQKGYTF